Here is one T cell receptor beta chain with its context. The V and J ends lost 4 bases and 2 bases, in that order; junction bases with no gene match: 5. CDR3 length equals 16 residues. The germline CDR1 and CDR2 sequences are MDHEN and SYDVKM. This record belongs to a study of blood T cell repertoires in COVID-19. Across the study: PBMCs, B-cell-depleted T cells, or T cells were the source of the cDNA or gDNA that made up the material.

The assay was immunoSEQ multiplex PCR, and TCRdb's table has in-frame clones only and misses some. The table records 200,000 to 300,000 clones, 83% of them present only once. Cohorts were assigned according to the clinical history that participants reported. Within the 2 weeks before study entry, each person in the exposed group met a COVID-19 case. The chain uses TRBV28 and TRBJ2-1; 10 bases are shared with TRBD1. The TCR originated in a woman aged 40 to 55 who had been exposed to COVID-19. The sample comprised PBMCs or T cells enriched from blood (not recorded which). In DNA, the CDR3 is TGTGCCAGCAGTTCCCCGGGACAGGGGACCTACAATGAGCAGTTCTTC. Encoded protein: CASSSPGQGTYNEQFF.